Sequencing of this TCR beta chain was carried out in a study of early T cells in non-severe SARS-CoV-2 infection. Study-level background: Chains from this unsorted whole-blood bulk RNA could not be paired.

Individual cDNA molecules carried attached unique molecular identifiers. TCRdb re-called the 5' RACE reads through MiXCR, storing one row per CDR3 protein. The sample shows tens of thousands of distinct CDR3 sequences, 10% to 15% of them seen only once. Findings of the study overall: Anti-spike CD8 responses were favored by VDJdb matching, which missed private and CD4 specificities.

This CDR3 region has 13 residues. The V gene lost 2 bases and the J gene lost 4 bases, with 11 bases spanning the gap. The germline V gene has CDR1 SQVTM and CDR2 ANQGSEA. Of note for this clonotype: Its antigen is unknown.

The sequenced sample consisted of whole blood. The clonotype comes from an adult who was a healthcare worker with PCR-confirmed SARS-CoV-2 infection or an uninfected control (not recorded which). This chain uses TRBV29-1 with TRBJ1-2; the D gene is possibly TRBD1 (5 bases). This chain's CDR3 is CSVERSRAYGYTF. CDR3 nucleotide sequence: TGCAGCGTTGAAAGGAGCAGGGCCTATGGCTACACCTTC.